This is a list of T cell receptor beta chains from one sample in a study of CD8 T cells in ankylosing spondylitis. TCRdb itself ran the 5' RACE reads through MiXCR, one entry per CDR3 protein. The table shows a few hundred thousand distinct CDR3 sequences, with roughly a tenth occurring only once. Sequenced material: blood, either unsorted or a sorted T cell fraction (not recorded which). The source of these receptors is a male donor with ankylosing spondylitis or in good health (not recorded which). Each CDR3 is given with its conserved first and last residue. D genes are given only for firm matches. Size is omitted from some rows. Given values are once, few, many or a class for expanded clones.

size: many
D: TRBD1
V: TRBV20-1
J: TRBJ2-2
DNA: TGCAGTGCTAATAACAGGGGCCGCACCGGGGAGCTGTTTTTT
CDR3: CSANNRGRTGELFF

size: many
D: -
V: TRBV12-3/TRBV12-4
J: TRBJ2-7
DNA: TGTGCCACCTCACTATCCGCCTACGAGCAGTACTTC
CDR3: CATSLSAYEQYF

size: many
D: -
V: TRBV24-1
J: TRBJ2-3
DNA: TGTGCCACCAGTGGAGGCAGGGGATACACAGATACGCAGTATTTT
CDR3: CATSGGRGYTDTQYF

size: many
D: TRBD2
V: TRBV4-2
J: TRBJ2-4
DNA: TGTGCCAGCAGCCGTGCATCTAGCGGGGGGTTAGAAAACATTCAGTACTTC
CDR3: CASSRASSGGLENIQYF

size: many
D: -
V: TRBV5-1
J: TRBJ2-5
DNA: TGCGCCAGCATTTCCGGAGAGACCCAGTACTTC
CDR3: CASISGETQYF

size: -
D: TRBD2
V: TRBV19
J: TRBJ2-1
DNA: TGTGCCAGCAGAACCGGACTAGCCATCTACAATGAGCAGTTCTTC
CDR3: CASRTGLAIYNEQFF

size: few
D: -
V: TRBV12-3/TRBV12-4
J: TRBJ1-2
DNA: TGTGCCAGCAGCGTCCAGGGGAAGAACTATGGCTACACCTTC
CDR3: CASSVQGKNYGYTF

size: many
D: -
V: TRBV18
J: TRBJ1-2
DNA: TGTGCCAGCTCACCACCGGCCAGACCGAACTATGGCTACACCTTC
CDR3: CASSPPARPNYGYTF

size: many
D: -
V: TRBV20-1
J: TRBJ2-7
DNA: TGCAGTGCTAGAGCTACATCCTACGAGCAGTACTTC
CDR3: CSARATSYEQYF

size: -
D: TRBD2
V: TRBV5-1
J: TRBJ2-1
DNA: TGCGCCAGCAGCTTGGGGTCGGGCGGGGGGGCCTTTGTCAATGAGCAGTTCTTC
CDR3: CASSLGSGGGAFVNEQFF

size: many
D: TRBD1
V: TRBV5-1
J: TRBJ2-6
DNA: TGCGCCAGCAGCTACAGGGGCTCTGGGGCCAACGTCCTGACTTTC
CDR3: CASSYRGSGANVLTF

size: many
D: -
V: TRBV7-9
J: TRBJ1-4
DNA: TGTGCCAGCAGTCCAGGGACGGGGTCGGCTAATGAAAAACTGTTTTTT
CDR3: CASSPGTGSANEKLFF

size: few
D: -
V: TRBV10-3
J: TRBJ2-3
DNA: TGTGCCATCAGTGAGTCTGGAGATACGCAGTATTTT
CDR3: CAISESGDTQYF

size: -
D: -
V: TRBV12-3/TRBV12-4
J: TRBJ1-3
DNA: TGTGCCAGCAGTTCCTGGACGGACAGCTCTGGAAACACCATATATTTT
CDR3: CASSSWTDSSGNTIYF

size: few
D: -
V: TRBV7-3
J: TRBJ2-5
DNA: TGTGCCAGCAGCTTAGGGGACACCCAGACCCAGTACTTC
CDR3: CASSLGDTQTQYF

size: few
D: -
V: TRBV6-5
J: TRBJ2-3
DNA: TGTGCCAGCAGTTACTCACTAGTTCGGGTCACAGATACGCAGTATTTT
CDR3: CASSYSLVRVTDTQYF

size: few
D: -
V: TRBV29-1
J: TRBJ2-2
DNA: TGCAGCGTTGACCATGGGTTCACCGGGGAGCTGTTTTTT
CDR3: CSVDHGFTGELFF

size: few
D: -
V: TRBV6-5
J: TRBJ1-3
DNA: TGTGCCAGCAGTTACGGAGTTCGCTCTGGAAACACCATATATTTT
CDR3: CASSYGVRSGNTIYF

size: many
D: TRBD1
V: TRBV25-1
J: TRBJ1-2
DNA: TGTGCCAGCAGAAAAACAGGGGCCTATGGCTACACCTTC
CDR3: CASRKTGAYGYTF

size: few
D: TRBD1
V: TRBV5-4
J: TRBJ2-5
DNA: TGTGCCAGCAGCGCCGACAGGGAACAGTACTTC
CDR3: CASSADREQYF

size: -
D: -
V: TRBV6-2/TRBV6-3
J: TRBJ2-1
DNA: TGTGCCAGCAGCCAACCGGGAACCTACAATGAGCAGTTCTTC
CDR3: CASSQPGTYNEQFF

size: -
D: -
V: TRBV12-3/TRBV12-4
J: TRBJ2-3
DNA: TGTGCCAGCAGTTTAGGCCCCCGGACAGCCTCAGATACGCAGTATTTT
CDR3: CASSLGPRTASDTQYF

size: many
D: TRBD1
V: TRBV20-1
J: TRBJ1-3
DNA: TGCAGTGCTAGCAACCTAGGGGGTGGACAGGGCTCTGGAAACACCATATATTTT
CDR3: CSASNLGGGQGSGNTIYF

size: -
D: -
V: TRBV7-2
J: TRBJ2-1
DNA: TGTGCCAGCAGCTTACTGGGGACCCCCTCCTACAATGAGCAGTTCTTC
CDR3: CASSLLGTPSYNEQFF

size: -
D: TRBD1
V: TRBV2
J: TRBJ1-6
DNA: TGTGCCAGCACCCAGCAGGGGGCAAATTCACCCCTCCACTTT
CDR3: CASTQQGANSPLHF

size: -
D: -
V: TRBV7-3
J: TRBJ2-2
DNA: TGTGCCAGCAGAACCGCCACCGGGGAGCTGTTTTTT
CDR3: CASRTATGELFF

size: -
D: TRBD1
V: TRBV6-1
J: TRBJ1-1
DNA: TGTGCCAGCAGTATTCCACAGGGGGGCTATACTGAAGCTTTCTTT
CDR3: CASSIPQGGYTEAFF

size: many
D: -
V: TRBV5-1
J: TRBJ2-5
DNA: TGCGCCAGCAGCTTGGGATGGGTGGGGGACGAAGAGACCCAGTACTTC
CDR3: CASSLGWVGDEETQYF

size: many
D: -
V: TRBV5-1
J: TRBJ1-1
DNA: TGCGCCAGCAGCTTGAGTACGGCGATGAACACTGAAGCTTTCTTT
CDR3: CASSLSTAMNTEAFF

size: many
D: -
V: TRBV7-2
J: TRBJ2-1
DNA: TGTGCCAGCAGCTTAGGTTTGAGCGGCCAGCAGTTCTTC
CDR3: CASSLGLSGQQFF

size: many
D: TRBD1
V: TRBV18
J: TRBJ1-2
DNA: TGTGCCAGCTCACCAACCACGAGAGAGGGGGCGGTTGGCTACACCTTC
CDR3: CASSPTTREGAVGYTF

size: few
D: -
V: TRBV5-1
J: TRBJ2-7
DNA: TGCGCCAGCAGCTTAGAGACTCCCTCCTACGAGCAGTACTTC
CDR3: CASSLETPSYEQYF

size: many
D: -
V: TRBV14
J: TRBJ2-3
DNA: TGTGCCAGCAGGCTCTTAGGCACAGATACGCAGTATTTT
CDR3: CASRLLGTDTQYF

size: few
D: TRBD1
V: TRBV5-6
J: TRBJ2-2
DNA: TGTGCCAGCAGCCGGGACAGGGGAAGGGCCGGGGAGCTGTTTTTT
CDR3: CASSRDRGRAGELFF

size: many
D: -
V: TRBV29-1
J: TRBJ2-7
DNA: TGCAGCGTTGATCTCTTGGGCAGCGACGAGCAGTACTTC
CDR3: CSVDLLGSDEQYF

size: -
D: TRBD2
V: TRBV4-1
J: TRBJ2-7
DNA: TGCGCCAGCAGCCAAGATTTTCTAGCGGGGGGCGAGCAGTACTTC
CDR3: CASSQDFLAGGEQYF

size: few
D: -
V: TRBV27
J: TRBJ1-1
DNA: TGTGCCAGCAGTCTCACAGTCTCGAACACTGAAGCTTTCTTT
CDR3: CASSLTVSNTEAFF

size: many
D: TRBD1
V: TRBV20-1
J: TRBJ2-2
DNA: TGCAGTGCTGAAGGACAGGGGACTTACACCGGGGAGCTGTTTTTT
CDR3: CSAEGQGTYTGELFF

size: many
D: -
V: TRBV5-1
J: TRBJ1-2
DNA: TGCGCCAGCAGCTTGGCCATTCTCCAAGGGAACTATGGCTACACCTTC
CDR3: CASSLAILQGNYGYTF

size: many
D: -
V: TRBV7-9
J: TRBJ2-7
DNA: TGTGCCAGCAGCTTATTCCCCTACGAGCAGTACTTC
CDR3: CASSLFPYEQYF

size: few
D: -
V: TRBV30
J: TRBJ1-5
DNA: TGTGCCTGGACCAGACAGGTTAATCAGCCCCAGCATTTT
CDR3: CAWTRQVNQPQHF

size: few
D: -
V: TRBV12-3/TRBV12-4
J: TRBJ2-1
DNA: TGTGCCGCTTTGGGGGGACAGTACAATGAGCAGTTCTTC
CDR3: CAALGGQYNEQFF

size: -
D: -
V: TRBV3-1
J: TRBJ2-5
DNA: TGTGCCAGCAGCGCACGGGGCAGTTTGAGGACCCAGTACTTC
CDR3: CASSARGSLRTQYF

size: many
D: -
V: TRBV2
J: TRBJ2-6
DNA: TGTGCCAGCGGTTCAGACCCTGGGGCCAACGTCCTGACTTTC
CDR3: CASGSDPGANVLTF

size: many
D: -
V: TRBV20-1
J: TRBJ2-5
DNA: TGCAGTGCTAGAGCCCCGGACAGACAAGAGACCCAGTACTTC
CDR3: CSARAPDRQETQYF

size: many
D: -
V: TRBV27
J: TRBJ2-7
DNA: TGTGCCAGCAGTTTCGCCTACGAGCAGTACTTC
CDR3: CASSFAYEQYF

size: many
D: TRBD1
V: TRBV12-3/TRBV12-4
J: TRBJ1-2
DNA: TGTGCCAGCAGTCCACAGGGGGGCTCTGATGGCTACACCTTC
CDR3: CASSPQGGSDGYTF

size: few
D: TRBD1
V: TRBV6-1
J: TRBJ2-7
DNA: TGTGCCAGCAGTGGAGGACAGGGCCACGAGCAGTACTTC
CDR3: CASSGGQGHEQYF

size: many
D: -
V: TRBV10-3
J: TRBJ1-1
DNA: TGTGCCATCAGTGGGCAGGCTCGGACTGAAGCTTTCTTT
CDR3: CAISGQARTEAFF

size: many
D: -
V: TRBV20-1
J: TRBJ1-6
DNA: TGCAGTGCTAGACAGCCCAATTCACCCCTCCACTTT
CDR3: CSARQPNSPLHF

size: -
D: -
V: TRBV18
J: TRBJ2-1
DNA: TGTGCCAGCACGCCCGACCACTACAATGAGCAGTTCTTC
CDR3: CASTPDHYNEQFF

size: many
D: -
V: TRBV5-1
J: TRBJ1-5
DNA: TGCGCCAGCAGCTGGAGACGCAGTTATAGCAATCAGCCCCAGCATTTT
CDR3: CASSWRRSYSNQPQHF

size: many
D: -
V: TRBV12-3/TRBV12-4
J: TRBJ2-6
DNA: TGTGCCAGCAGTTTACCCCGGGCCTCTGGGGCCAACGTCCTGACTTTC
CDR3: CASSLPRASGANVLTF

size: many
D: -
V: TRBV7-8
J: TRBJ1-1
DNA: TGTGCCAGCAGCTTAGATACGGCTGGGAACACTGAAGCTTTCTTT
CDR3: CASSLDTAGNTEAFF

size: many
D: -
V: TRBV3-1
J: TRBJ2-1
DNA: TGTGCCAGCAGCCAAGAACCAGGGGGGTACAATGAGCAGTTCTTC
CDR3: CASSQEPGGYNEQFF